The TCR beta chain under discussion was sequenced for a study of CD4 T cells in relation to SARS-CoV-2 and coronaviruses. For the study at large: ViraFEST: approximately eleven-day antigen culture of PBMCs, then TCR beta CDR3 sequencing. Negative control cultures got HIV-1 Nef peptides or no peptide.

The unexposed donors gave CD4+ T cells in about 2011-2018, prior to COVID-19. CD4+ T cells were isolated from the cells after 10 days of culture. The CDR3 totals 12 residues. Trimming shortened V by 7 bases and J by 4 bases, and 10 bases separated the two germline ends. CDR1 LNHDA and CDR2 SQIVND come from the germline V gene (reference sequence). The repertoire was sequenced with immunoSEQ multiplex PCR; TCRdb's copy has only in-frame clones and lacks some. There are 25,000 to 30,000 clones in the sample; roughly 80% occur only once, and approximately 22% lies in the top ten. With regard to this clone: What it recognizes is unknown.

This sequence was found in a human donor in good health. V and J are TRBV19 and TRBJ2-5; weak D call: TRBD1 (6 bases). Sequencing used CD4+ T cells from PBMCs, cultured in vitro. The CDR3 nucleotides read TGTGCCAGTATGGGGGCGCGAGAGACCCAGTACTTC. Translated, it gives CASMGARETQYF. Full variable domain (rest looked up from reference TRBV19 and TRBJ2-5): DGGITQSPKYLFRKEGQNVTLSCEQNLNHDAMYWYRQDPGQGLRLIYYSQIVNDFQKGDIAEGYSVSREKKESFPLTVTSAQKNPTAFYLCASMGARETQYFGPGTRLLVL.